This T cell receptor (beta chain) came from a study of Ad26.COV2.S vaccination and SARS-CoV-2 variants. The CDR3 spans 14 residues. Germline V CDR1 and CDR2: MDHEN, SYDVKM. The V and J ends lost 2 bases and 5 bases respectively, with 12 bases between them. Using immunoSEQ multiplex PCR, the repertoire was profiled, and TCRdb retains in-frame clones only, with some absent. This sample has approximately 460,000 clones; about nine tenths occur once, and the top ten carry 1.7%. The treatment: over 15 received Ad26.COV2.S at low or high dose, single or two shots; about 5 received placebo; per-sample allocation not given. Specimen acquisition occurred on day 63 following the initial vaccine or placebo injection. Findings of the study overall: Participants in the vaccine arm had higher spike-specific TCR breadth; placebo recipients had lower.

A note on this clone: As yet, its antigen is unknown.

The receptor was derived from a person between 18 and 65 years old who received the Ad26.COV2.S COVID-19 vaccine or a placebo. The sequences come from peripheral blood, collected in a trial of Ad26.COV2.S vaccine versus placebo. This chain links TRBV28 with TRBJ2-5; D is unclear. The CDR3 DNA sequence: TGTGCCAGCAGTTTAGGGCCACGCAGGGAGACCCAGTACTTC. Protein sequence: CASSLGPRRETQYF.